Each of the 11 T cell receptor beta chains below was sequenced from the same sample in a study of sequential checkpoint blockade in melanoma (dated by TCRdb to about 2019). To prepare the library, the immunoSEQ multiplex PCR assay was applied. TCRdb obtained this table from immuneACCESS and retained in-frame rearrangements with V and J assigned. These tables miss some clones; where compared with another copy, unresolved V genes account for less than half of the shortfall, and the remainder is unexplained. The sample table contains 35,000 to 40,000 clones; only one count was recorded for roughly 32% of them. The ten largest clones add up to about 1.6% of the sample. In light of the paper, this sample's treatment or condition label describes: randomized to nivolumab then ipilimumab (arm A) or the reverse (arm B). The sequenced sample was tumor tissue (inferred from file names), obtained from a patient given nivolumab and ipilimumab in sequence. The source is a human donor with melanoma.

This clone has more than one count but fewer than ten. The rearrangement uses TRBV6-8 and TRBJ2-2; D unresolved. The CDR3 length is 17 residues. Trimming pared 2 bases from V and 3 bases from J, leaving 16 bases between. Germline loops: CDR1 MNHGY, CDR2 SAAAGT. The CDR3 loop is CASSYSIRLEDTGELFF. DNA of the CDR3: TGTGCCAGCAGTTACAGCATCCGGCTAGAAGACACCGGGGAGCTGTTTTTT.

This clone has only a few counts. V usage is TRBV7-4 and J usage is TRBJ1-1; tentatively, D is TRBD1 (5 bases). Germline V gives CDR1 SGHVT, CDR2 SQSDAQ. The CDR3 has 13 residues. Trimming shortened V by 5 bases and J by 7 bases, and 14 bases separated the two germline ends. CDR3 region: CASSGPAGDEAFF. CDR3 in DNA: TGTGCCAGCAGCGGGCCCGCGGGGGATGAAGCTTTCTTT.

This chain connects TRBV11-3 to TRBJ2-5; the D is unclear. The germline V gene encodes CDR1 SGHNT and CDR2 YENEEA. The CDR3 consists of 14 residues. Trimming stripped 4 bases from V and 2 bases from J, with 11 bases between. In DNA, the CDR3 is TGTGCCAGCAGCTCCGGGTTGGGACAAGAGACCCAGTACTTC. This gives the protein CASSSGLGQETQYF.

This sequence joins TRBV9 and TRBJ2-5, with D possibly matching TRBD2 (5 bases). V was pared by 5 bases and J by 4 bases, with 9 bases between. The CDR3 consists of 12 residues. Germline lookup yields CDR1 SGDLS and CDR2 YYNGEE. CDR3 coding DNA: TGTGCCAGCAGTGACGAGGGAGAGACCCAGTACTTC. It specifies CASSDEGETQYF.

This clone was picked up a small number of times. The chain combines TRBV6-8 with TRBJ2-7; 8 bases agree with TRBD2. Germline trimming cut 8 bases from V and 0 bases from J; bases unmatched to any gene: 6. Germline CDR1 and CDR2: MNHGY and SAAAGT. CDR3 size: 14 residues. As DNA, the CDR3 is TGTGCCAGCCGCCGGGGGGGTTCCTCCTACGAGCAGTACTTC. Protein product: CASRRGGSSYEQYF.

The chain combines TRBV9 with TRBJ2-3; 8 positions agree with TRBD1. From germline, CDR1 is SGDLS and CDR2 YYNGEE. V gave up 4 bases and J gave up 3 bases; unmatched junction bases: 10. The CDR3 runs to 16 residues. CDR3 in DNA: TGTGCCAGCAGCTCTGGGATGACAGGGGCGACAGATACGCAGTATTTT. As protein: CASSSGMTGATDTQYF.

This chain connects TRBV25-1 to TRBJ1-1; D gene unclear. This CDR3 is 13 amino acids long. Germline CDR1 is MGHDK and CDR2 is SYGVNS. The V end was cut by 5 bases, the J end by 3 bases, with 10 bases between. CDR3 in amino acids: CASSPGMHTEAFF. Written as DNA, the CDR3 is TGTGCCAGCAGTCCTGGAATGCACACTGAAGCTTTCTTT.

The table lists this clone with a count of one. The J gene is TRBJ2-7, the V gene TRBV19; D is possibly TRBD1 (5 bases). Germline CDR1 is LNHDA and CDR2 is SQIVND (reference sequence). V was shortened by 6 bases and J by 5 bases, with 14 bases between the two germline ends. The CDR3 sequence is 13 residues long. CDR3 sequence: CASRPQGTHEQYF. In DNA form, the CDR3 reads TGTGCCAGTAGACCGCAGGGAACCCACGAGCAGTACTTC.

V usage is TRBV19 and J usage is TRBJ2-7; D possibly corresponds to TRBD2 (7 bases). V dropped 5 bases and J dropped 5 bases, with 19 bases sitting between them. The germline V gene encodes CDR1 LNHDA and CDR2 SQIVND (reference sequence). The CDR3 loop spans 15 amino acids. The CDR3 loop is CASSGLGGRVDEQYF. Written as DNA, the CDR3 is TGTGCCAGTAGTGGGCTCGGGGGGCGGGTCGACGAGCAGTACTTC.

The gene calls are TRBV6-8 and TRBJ2-3, with D perhaps matching TRBD2 (5 bases). The germline V gene encodes CDR1 MNHGY and CDR2 SAAAGT. V was trimmed by 2 bases and J by 4 bases, leaving 13 bases between them. The CDR3 sequence is 15 residues long. CDR3 sequence: CASSYPPGSADTQYF. Written as DNA, the CDR3 is TGTGCCAGCAGTTACCCCCCGGGAAGCGCAGATACGCAGTATTTT.

V usage is TRBV1 and J usage is TRBJ1-1. TRBV1 is labeled a pseudogene. This CDR3 comprises 14 residues. DNA for the CDR3: TGCGCCAGCAGCCAATTTTGGGAGAGCACTGAAGCTTTCTTT. Translated, it gives CASSQFWESTEAFF.